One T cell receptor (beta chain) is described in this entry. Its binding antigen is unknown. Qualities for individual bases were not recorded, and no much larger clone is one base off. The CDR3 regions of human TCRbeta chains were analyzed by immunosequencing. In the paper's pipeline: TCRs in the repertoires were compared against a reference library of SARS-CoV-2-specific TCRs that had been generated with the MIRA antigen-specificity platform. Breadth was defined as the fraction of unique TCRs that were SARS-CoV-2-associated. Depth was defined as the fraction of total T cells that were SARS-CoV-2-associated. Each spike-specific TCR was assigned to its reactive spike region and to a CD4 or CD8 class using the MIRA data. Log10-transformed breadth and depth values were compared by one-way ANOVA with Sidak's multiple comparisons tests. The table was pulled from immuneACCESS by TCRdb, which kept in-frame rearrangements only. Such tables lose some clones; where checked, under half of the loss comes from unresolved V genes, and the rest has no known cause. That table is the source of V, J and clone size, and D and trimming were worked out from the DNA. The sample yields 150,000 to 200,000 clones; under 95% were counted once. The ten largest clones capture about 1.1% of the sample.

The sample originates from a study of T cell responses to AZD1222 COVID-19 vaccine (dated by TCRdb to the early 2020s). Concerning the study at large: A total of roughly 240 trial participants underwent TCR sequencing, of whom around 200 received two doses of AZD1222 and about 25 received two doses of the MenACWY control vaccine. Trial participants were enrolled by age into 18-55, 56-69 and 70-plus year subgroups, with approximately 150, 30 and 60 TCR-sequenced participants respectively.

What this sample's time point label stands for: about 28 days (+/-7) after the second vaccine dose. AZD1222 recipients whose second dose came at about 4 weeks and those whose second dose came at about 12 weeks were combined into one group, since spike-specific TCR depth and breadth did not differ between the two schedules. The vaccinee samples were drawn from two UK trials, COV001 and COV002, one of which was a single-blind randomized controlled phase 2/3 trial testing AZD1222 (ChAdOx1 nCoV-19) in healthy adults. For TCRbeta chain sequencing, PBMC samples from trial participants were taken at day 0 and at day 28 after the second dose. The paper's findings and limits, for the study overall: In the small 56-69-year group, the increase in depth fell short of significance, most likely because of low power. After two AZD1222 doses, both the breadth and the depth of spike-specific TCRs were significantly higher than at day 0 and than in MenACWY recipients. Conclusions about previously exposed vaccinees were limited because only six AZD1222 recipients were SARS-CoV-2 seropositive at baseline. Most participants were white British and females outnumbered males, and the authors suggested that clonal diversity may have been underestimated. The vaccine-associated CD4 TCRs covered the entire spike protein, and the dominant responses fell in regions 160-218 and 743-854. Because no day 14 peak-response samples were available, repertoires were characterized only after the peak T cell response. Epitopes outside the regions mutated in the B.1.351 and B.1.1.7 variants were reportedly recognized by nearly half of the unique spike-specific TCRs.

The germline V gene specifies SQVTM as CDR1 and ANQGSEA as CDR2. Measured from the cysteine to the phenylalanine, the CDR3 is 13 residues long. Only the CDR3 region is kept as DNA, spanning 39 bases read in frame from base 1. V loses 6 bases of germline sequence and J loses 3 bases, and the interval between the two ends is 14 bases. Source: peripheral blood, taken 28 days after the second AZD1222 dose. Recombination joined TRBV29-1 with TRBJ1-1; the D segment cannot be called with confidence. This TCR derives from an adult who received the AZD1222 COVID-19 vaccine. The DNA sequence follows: TGCAGCGTGGGAGACCCCCTGGACACTGAAGCTTTCTTT. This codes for CSVGDPLDTEAFF.